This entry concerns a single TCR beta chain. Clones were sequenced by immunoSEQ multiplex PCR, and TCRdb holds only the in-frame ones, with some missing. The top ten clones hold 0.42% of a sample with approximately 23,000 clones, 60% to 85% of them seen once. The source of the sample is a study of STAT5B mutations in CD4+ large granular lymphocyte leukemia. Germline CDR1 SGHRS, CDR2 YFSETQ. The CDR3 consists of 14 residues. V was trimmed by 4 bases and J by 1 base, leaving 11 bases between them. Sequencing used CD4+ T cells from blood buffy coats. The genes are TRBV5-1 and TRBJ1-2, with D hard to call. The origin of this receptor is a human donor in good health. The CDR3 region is CASSPTSVNYGYTF. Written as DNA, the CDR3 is TGCGCCAGCAGCCCAACTTCAGTTAACTATGGCTACACCTTC.